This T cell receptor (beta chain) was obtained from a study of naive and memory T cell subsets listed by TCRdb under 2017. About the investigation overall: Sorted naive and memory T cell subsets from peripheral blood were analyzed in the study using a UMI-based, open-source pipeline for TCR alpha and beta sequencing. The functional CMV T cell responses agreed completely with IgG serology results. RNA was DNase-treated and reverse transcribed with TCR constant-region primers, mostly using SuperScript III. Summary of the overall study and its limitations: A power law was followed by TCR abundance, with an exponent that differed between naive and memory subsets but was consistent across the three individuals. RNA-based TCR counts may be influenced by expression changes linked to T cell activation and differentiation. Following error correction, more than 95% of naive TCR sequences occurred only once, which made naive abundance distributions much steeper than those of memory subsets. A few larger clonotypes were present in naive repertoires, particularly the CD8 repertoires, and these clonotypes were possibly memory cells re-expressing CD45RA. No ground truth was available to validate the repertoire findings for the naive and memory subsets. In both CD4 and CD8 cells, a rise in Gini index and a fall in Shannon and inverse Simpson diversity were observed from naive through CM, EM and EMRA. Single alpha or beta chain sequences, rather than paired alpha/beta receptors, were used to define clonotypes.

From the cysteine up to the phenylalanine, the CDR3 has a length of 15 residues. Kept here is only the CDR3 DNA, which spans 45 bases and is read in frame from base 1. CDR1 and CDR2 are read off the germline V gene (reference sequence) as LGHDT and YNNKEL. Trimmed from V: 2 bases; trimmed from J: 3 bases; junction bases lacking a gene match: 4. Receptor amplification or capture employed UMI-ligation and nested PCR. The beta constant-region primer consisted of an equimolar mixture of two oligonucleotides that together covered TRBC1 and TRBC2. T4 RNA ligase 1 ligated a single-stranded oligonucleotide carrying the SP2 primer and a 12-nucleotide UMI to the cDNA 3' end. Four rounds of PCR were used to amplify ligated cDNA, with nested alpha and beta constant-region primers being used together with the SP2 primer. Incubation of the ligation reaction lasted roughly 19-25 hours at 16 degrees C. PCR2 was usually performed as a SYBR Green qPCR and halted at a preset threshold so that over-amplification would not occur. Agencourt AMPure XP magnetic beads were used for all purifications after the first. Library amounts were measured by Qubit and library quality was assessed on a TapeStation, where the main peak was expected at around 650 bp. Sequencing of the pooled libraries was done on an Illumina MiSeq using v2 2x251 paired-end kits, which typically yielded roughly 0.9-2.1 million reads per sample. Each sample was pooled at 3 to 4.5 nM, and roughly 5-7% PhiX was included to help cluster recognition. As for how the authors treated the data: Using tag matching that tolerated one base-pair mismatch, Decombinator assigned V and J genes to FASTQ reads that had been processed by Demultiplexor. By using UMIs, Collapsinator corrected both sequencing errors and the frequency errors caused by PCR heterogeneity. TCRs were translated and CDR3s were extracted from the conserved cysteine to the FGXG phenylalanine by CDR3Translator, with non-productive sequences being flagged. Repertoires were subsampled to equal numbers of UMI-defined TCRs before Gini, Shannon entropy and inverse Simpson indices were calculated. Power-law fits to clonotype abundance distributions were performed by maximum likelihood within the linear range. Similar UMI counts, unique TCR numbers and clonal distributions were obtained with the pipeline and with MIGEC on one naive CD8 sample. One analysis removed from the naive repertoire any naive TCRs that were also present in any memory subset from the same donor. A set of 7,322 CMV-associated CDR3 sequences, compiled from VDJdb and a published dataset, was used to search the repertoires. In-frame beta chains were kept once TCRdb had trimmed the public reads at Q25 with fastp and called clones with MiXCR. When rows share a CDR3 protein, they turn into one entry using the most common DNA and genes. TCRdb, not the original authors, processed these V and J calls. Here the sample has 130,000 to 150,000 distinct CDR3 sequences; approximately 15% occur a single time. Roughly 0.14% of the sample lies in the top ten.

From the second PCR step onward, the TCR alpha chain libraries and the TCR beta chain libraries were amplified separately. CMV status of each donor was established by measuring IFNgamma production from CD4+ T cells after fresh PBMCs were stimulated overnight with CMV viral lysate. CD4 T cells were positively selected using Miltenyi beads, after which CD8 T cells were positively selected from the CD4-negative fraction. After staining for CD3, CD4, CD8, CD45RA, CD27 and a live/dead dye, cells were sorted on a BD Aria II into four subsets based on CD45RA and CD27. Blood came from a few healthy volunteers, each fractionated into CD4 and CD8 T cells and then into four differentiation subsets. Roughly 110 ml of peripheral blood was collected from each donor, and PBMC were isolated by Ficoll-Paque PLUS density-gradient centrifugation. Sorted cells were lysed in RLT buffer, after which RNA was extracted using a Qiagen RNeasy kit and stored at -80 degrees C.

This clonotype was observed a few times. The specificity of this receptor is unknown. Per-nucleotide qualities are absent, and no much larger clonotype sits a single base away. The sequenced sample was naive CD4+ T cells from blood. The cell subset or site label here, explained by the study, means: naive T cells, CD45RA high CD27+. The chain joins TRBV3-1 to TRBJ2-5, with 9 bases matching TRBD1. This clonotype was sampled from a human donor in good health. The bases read TGTGCCAGCAGCCAACCGGGACAGGGAGAAGAGACCCAGTACTTC. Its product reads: CASSQPGQGEETQYF.